A single sample is the source of the 9 T cell receptor beta chains below, sequenced in a study of blood T cell repertoires in COVID-19. Sequencing used immunoSEQ multiplex PCR; TCRdb keeps in-frame clones, though not all of them. The sample shows some 90,000 clones, 80% to 90% of them seen only once. Sequencing was performed on peripheral blood. All receptors come from a man aged 50 to 59 with COVID-19, enrolled during active disease.

The J gene is TRBJ1-2, the V gene TRBV5-5, with 10 positions matching TRBD1. CDR1 SGHKS and CDR2 YYEKEE come from the germline V gene (reference sequence). The CDR3 loop spans 15 amino acids. The V and J ends lost 4 bases and 7 bases, in that order; junction bases with no gene match: 10. CDR3 region: CASSRPGTGAGGYTF. CDR3 in DNA: TGTGCCAGCAGCCGTCCCGGGACAGGGGCGGGTGGCTACACCTTC.

The gene calls are TRBV5-5 and TRBJ1-1; TRBD1 might be the D (5 bases). The CDR3 has 15 residues. Trimming cost V 6 bases and J 0 bases, with 15 bases left between them. Germline CDR1 and CDR2: SGHKS and YYEKEE (reference sequence). The CDR3 DNA is TGTGCCAGCACCACCCGTTGGGGCATGAACACTGAAGCTTTCTTT. It codes for CASTTRWGMNTEAFF.

V usage is TRBV19 and J usage is TRBJ1-3, with D perhaps matching TRBD1 (6 bases). Trimming removed 10 bases from V and 0 bases from J, with 10 bases in between. The CDR3 runs to 13 residues. Germline V lookup: CDR1 LNHDA, CDR2 SQIVND (reference sequence). The chain's CDR3 is CATADSSGNTIYF. The CDR3 DNA reads TGTGCCACCGCGGACAGCTCTGGAAACACCATATATTTT.

This chain links TRBV28 with TRBJ2-7; 10 positions agree with TRBD2. CDR3 length: 18 amino acids. From germline, CDR1 is MDHEN and CDR2 SYDVKM. The junction had 18 bases not matched to a gene; V was cut back by 3 bases and J by 7 bases. CDR3 residues: CASSFVNSGGSSVKEQYF. In DNA, the CDR3 is TGTGCCAGCAGTTTTGTTAATAGCGGGGGGTCCAGTGTGAAGGAGCAGTACTTC.

The chain links TRBV15 to TRBJ1-2, with TRBD1 matching 8 bases. Germline V gene data show CDR1 as LNHNV and CDR2 as YYDKDF (reference sequence). V was clipped by 1 base and J by 1 base; unmatched bases: 8. The CDR3 contains 17 residues. CDR3 amino acids: CATSRVAGGSVNYGYTF. In DNA, the CDR3 is TGTGCCACCAGCAGAGTTGCAGGGGGCTCTGTTAACTATGGCTACACCTTC.

The V and J genes are TRBV7-6 and TRBJ1-1; tentative D call: TRBD1 (5 bases). The germline V and J ends were trimmed by 1 base and 1 base, with 10 bases remaining between them. This CDR3 spans 15 amino acids. CDR1 and CDR2 from the germline V gene are SGHVS and FNYEAQ. CDR3 nucleotides: TGTGCCAGCAGCTTAGGCCTGGGGCAGAACACTGAAGCTTTCTTT. This encodes CASSLGLGQNTEAFF.

V usage is TRBV11-1 and J usage is TRBJ2-7; 8 bases are a match to TRBD1. The V and J ends lost 5 bases and 5 bases, in that order; junction bases with no gene match: 5. The CDR3 contains 13 residues. Germline lookup yields CDR1 SGHAT and CDR2 FQDESV (reference sequence). CDR3 loop: CASSRQGRNEQYF. The CDR3 bases are TGTGCCAGCAGCCGACAGGGGAGGAACGAGCAGTACTTC.

The chain carries TRBV4-2 and TRBJ1-5; no clear D gene. V was shortened by 0 bases and J by 5 bases, with 8 bases between the two germline ends. This CDR3 has 14 residues. CDR1 is LGHNA, CDR2 YNFKEQ, per germline. CDR3 in amino acids: CASSQDLRDQPQHF. Here the CDR3 DNA reads TGTGCCAGCAGCCAAGATCTTCGGGATCAGCCCCAGCATTTT.

This chain joins TRBV5-1 and TRBJ1-2; D gene ambiguous. The CDR3 is 14 residues long. The ends were cut back, 0 bases at V and 5 bases at J, with 11 bases in the middle. The germline V gene has CDR1 SGHRS and CDR2 YFSETQ. CDR3 residues: CASSLDTVRYGYTF. CDR3 sequence (DNA): TGCGCCAGCAGCTTGGACACAGTTCGTTATGGCTACACCTTC.